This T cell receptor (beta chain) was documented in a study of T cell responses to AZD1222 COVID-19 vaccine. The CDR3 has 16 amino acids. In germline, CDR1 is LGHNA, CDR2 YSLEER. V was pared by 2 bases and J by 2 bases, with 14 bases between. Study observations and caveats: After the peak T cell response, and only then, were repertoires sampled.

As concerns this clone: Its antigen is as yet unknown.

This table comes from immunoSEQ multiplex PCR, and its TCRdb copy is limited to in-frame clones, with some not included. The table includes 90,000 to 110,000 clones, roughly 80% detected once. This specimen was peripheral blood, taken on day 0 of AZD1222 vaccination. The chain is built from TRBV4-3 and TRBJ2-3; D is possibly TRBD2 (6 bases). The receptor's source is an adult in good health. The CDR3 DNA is TGCGCCAGCAGCCAACGGGACTGGCAATTCACAGATACGCAGTATTTT. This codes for CASSQRDWQFTDTQYF.